This T cell receptor beta chain was found in a study of T cell changes during pregnancy in multiple sclerosis. The germline V gene encodes CDR1 MGHRA and CDR2 YSYEKL. Trimming took 3 bases from V and 0 from J; bases not matched to a gene: 5. The CDR3 runs to 16 residues. The assay was immunoSEQ multiplex PCR, and TCRdb's table has in-frame clones only and misses some. The data show over 50,000 clones, with 80% to 90% seen just once and 5.3% held by the top ten. This sequence was found in a human donor whose cells served as feeder cells for cultures in a pregnancy study. The V and J genes are TRBV4-1 and TRBJ1-3; TRBD1 matches at 7 bases. The source material was peripheral blood from another person, used as feeder cells. The CDR3 region has the DNA TGCGCCAGCAGCCACTTGACAGGGCTCTCTGGAAACACCATATATTTT. It specifies CASSHLTGLSGNTIYF.